The 5 T cell receptor beta chains presented below share a single source sample, sequenced in a study of cytomegalovirus exposure and HLA in healthy donors. The PCR contained 60 Vbeta and 13 Jbeta primers. TCRdb's copy holds only in-frame clones and misses some; the assay was immunoSEQ multiplex PCR. The sample records 150,000 to 200,000 clones, 75% to 90% being singletons. The sample consisted of PBMCs. These receptors originate from a human donor in good health.

The chain combines TRBV2 with TRBJ2-6; tentatively, D is TRBD2 (6 bases). In germline, CDR1 is SNHLY, CDR2 FYNNEI. V lost 8 bases, J lost 1 base, and 12 bases lay in between. The CDR3 runs to 15 residues. CDR3 residues: CASGWGLSGANVLTF. CDR3 bases: TGTGCCAGCGGGTGGGGACTGTCTGGGGCCAACGTCCTGACTTTC.

J is TRBJ2-3 and V is TRBV5-1, with a possible D match to TRBD2 (7 bases). V was cut by 1 base and J by 1 base, with 10 bases left in between. The CDR3 spans 15 residues. Germline V gene data show CDR1 as SGHRS and CDR2 as YFSETQ. Written as DNA, the CDR3 is TGCGCCAGCAGCTTGAGAGGGGGGGGCACAGATACGCAGTATTTT. It specifies CASSLRGGGTDTQYF.

The rearrangement uses TRBV5-4 and TRBJ1-4; 7 bases align to TRBD1. V trimming: 3 bases; J trimming: 5 bases; junction bases outside the gene matches: 4. Germline values: CDR1 SGHNT, CDR2 YYREEE (reference sequence). This CDR3 contains 14 residues. The CDR3 coding sequence is TGTGCCAGCAGCTCGAGACAGGGAAATGAAAAACTGTTTTTT. The encoded protein is CASSSRQGNEKLFF. The variable domain in full, completed from reference TRBV5-4 and TRBJ1-4, reads ETGVTQSPTHLIKTRGQQVTLRCSSQSGHNTVSWYQQALGQGPQFIFQYYREEENGRGNFPPRFSGLQFPNYSSELNVNALELDDSALYLCASSSRQGNEKLFFGSGTQLSVL.

The chain uses TRBV21-1 and TRBJ1-5; the table's D call TRBD1 went unverified against the DNA. TRBV21-1 is a listed pseudogene. The CDR3 is made up of 14 amino acids. CDR3 sequence (DNA): TGTGCCAGCAGCAAAGGGCAGGGGCATCAGCCCCAGCATTTT. It is translated as CASSKGQGHQPQHF.

V and J are TRBV5-1 and TRBJ1-1; 7 nucleotides agree with TRBD1. The V segment lost 4 bases and the J segment 1 base; nucleotides outside the gene matches: 7. CDR3 length equals 15 residues. Per germline, CDR1 SGHRS and CDR2 YFSETQ. The CDR3 sequence: CASSGGTDSNTEAFF. The DNA for the CDR3 is TGCGCCAGCAGCGGGGGGACAGACTCGAACACTGAAGCTTTCTTT.